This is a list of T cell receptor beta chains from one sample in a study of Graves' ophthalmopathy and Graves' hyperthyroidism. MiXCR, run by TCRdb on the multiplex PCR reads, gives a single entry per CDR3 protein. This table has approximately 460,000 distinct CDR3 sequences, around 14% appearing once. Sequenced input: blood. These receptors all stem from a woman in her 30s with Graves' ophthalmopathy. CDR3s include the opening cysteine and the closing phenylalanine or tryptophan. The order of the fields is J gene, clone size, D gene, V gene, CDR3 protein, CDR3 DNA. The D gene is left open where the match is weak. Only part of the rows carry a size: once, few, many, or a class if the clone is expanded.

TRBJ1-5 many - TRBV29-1 CSVEDRGENGNQPQHF TGCAGCGTTGAAGATCGGGGAGAAAACGGGAATCAGCCCCAGCATTTT
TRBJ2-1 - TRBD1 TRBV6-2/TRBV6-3 CASSYRQGYGVNEQFF TGTGCCAGCAGTTACCGACAGGGGTACGGGGTCAATGAGCAGTTCTTC
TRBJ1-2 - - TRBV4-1 CASSQVGGLYGYTF TGCGCCAGCAGCCAAGTCGGGGGCCTCTATGGCTACACCTTC
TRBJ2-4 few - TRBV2 CASISGTLLGAKNIQYF TGTGCCAGCATATCCGGGACCCTCTTGGGAGCCAAAAACATTCAGTACTTC
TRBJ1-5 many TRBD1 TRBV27 CASQTGDQPQHF TGTGCCAGCCAAACAGGGGATCAGCCCCAGCATTTT
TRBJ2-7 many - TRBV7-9 CASSLAVIYEQYF TGTGCCAGCAGCTTAGCGGTTATTTACGAGCAGTACTTC
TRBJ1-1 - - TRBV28 CASSSDLLNTEAFF TGTGCCAGCAGTTCGGACTTACTGAACACTGAAGCTTTCTTT
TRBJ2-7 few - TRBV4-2 CASSQEGGEQYF TGTGCCAGCAGCCAAGAAGGAGGAGAGCAGTACTTC
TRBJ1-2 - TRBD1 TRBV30 CAWRDRVGYGYTF TGTGCCTGGAGGGACAGGGTGGGCTATGGCTACACCTTC
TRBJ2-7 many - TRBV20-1 CSARVPRASATYEQYF TGCAGTGCTAGAGTCCCCAGGGCTAGCGCAACCTACGAGCAGTACTTC
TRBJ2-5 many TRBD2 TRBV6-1 CASSELAGGPETQYF TGTGCCAGCAGTGAATTAGCGGGAGGGCCAGAGACCCAGTACTTC
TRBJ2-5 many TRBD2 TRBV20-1 CSGLAGARETQYF TGCAGCGGACTAGCGGGAGCTCGGGAGACCCAGTACTTC
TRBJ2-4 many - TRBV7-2 CASSSQGPGSYF TGTGCCAGCAGCTCACAGGGACCAGGCTCCTACTTC
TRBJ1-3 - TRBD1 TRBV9 CASTTGQGYFGNTIYF TGTGCCAGCACGACGGGACAGGGGTATTTCGGAAACACCATATATTTT
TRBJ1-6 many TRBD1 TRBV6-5 CASRTGQNNSPLHF TGTGCCAGCAGGACGGGACAGAATAATTCACCCCTCCACTTT
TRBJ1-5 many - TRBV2 CASSRNTRGTRSNQPQHF TGTGCCAGCAGCCGAAACACGCGGGGGACACGAAGCAATCAGCCCCAGCATTTT
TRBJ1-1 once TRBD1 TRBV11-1 CASSPTRDRGRTEAFF TGTGCCAGCAGCCCAACCCGGGACAGGGGTCGGACTGAAGCTTTCTTT
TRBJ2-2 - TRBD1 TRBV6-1 CASSQQGPRTGELFF TGTGCCAGCAGTCAACAGGGGCCGAGGACCGGGGAGCTGTTTTTT
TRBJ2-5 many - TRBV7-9 CASSLGAGQETQYF TGTGCCAGCAGCTTAGGGGCAGGGCAAGAGACCCAGTACTTC
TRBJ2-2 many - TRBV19 CASSTLMGLNTGELFF TGTGCCAGTAGTACCTTGATGGGGCTCAACACCGGGGAGCTGTTTTTT
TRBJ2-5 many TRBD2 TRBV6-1 CASSESWYGGAETQYF TGTGCCAGCAGTGAAAGTTGGTACGGGGGGGCAGAGACCCAGTACTTC
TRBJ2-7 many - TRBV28 CASMGPPYEQYF TGTGCCAGCATGGGACCTCCCTACGAGCAGTACTTC
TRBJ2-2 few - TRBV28 CASRKRAGTGELFF TGTGCCAGCAGAAAAAGAGCGGGCACCGGGGAGCTGTTTTTT
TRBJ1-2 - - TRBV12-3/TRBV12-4 CASSPLGGGSGGYTF TGTGCCAGCAGTCCTCTAGGGGGTGGATCTGGTGGCTACACCTTC
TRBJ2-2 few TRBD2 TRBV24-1 CATESGAGGTGELFF TGTGCCACCGAGTCTGGGGCGGGGGGGACCGGGGAGCTGTTTTTT
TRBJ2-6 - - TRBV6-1 CASSEGRLSGANVLTF TGTGCCAGCAGTGAAGGTAGGCTCTCTGGGGCCAACGTCCTGACTTTC
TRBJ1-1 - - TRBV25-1 CASSDSDANTEAFF TGTGCCAGCAGTGACTCCGACGCGAACACTGAAGCTTTCTTT
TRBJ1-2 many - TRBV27 CASRPTVQGGYTF TGTGCCAGCCGCCCGACAGTACAAGGTGGCTACACCTTC
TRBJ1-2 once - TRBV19 CASSSRRDGYYGYTF TGTGCCAGTAGTTCTCGCCGGGACGGATACTATGGCTACACCTTC
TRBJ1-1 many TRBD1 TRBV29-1 CSHRDRGLNTEAFF TGCAGTCACCGGGACAGGGGATTGAACACTGAAGCTTTCTTT
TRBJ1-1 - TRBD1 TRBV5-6 CASSSSGTGGLNTEAFF TGTGCCAGCAGTTCCAGCGGGACAGGAGGATTGAACACTGAAGCTTTCTTT
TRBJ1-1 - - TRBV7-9 CASSPGRQGAFF TGTGCCAGCAGCCCGGGGAGACAAGGAGCTTTCTTT
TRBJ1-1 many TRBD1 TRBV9 CASSVGQGVREAFF TGTGCCAGCAGCGTAGGACAGGGGGTTCGGGAAGCTTTCTTT
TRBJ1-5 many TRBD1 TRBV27 CASGRGQGAGGQPQHF TGTGCCAGCGGACGGGGGCAGGGGGCGGGGGGTCAGCCCCAGCATTTT
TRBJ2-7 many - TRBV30 CAWSSPGRIYEQYF TGTGCCTGGAGTTCCCCGGGACGGATATACGAGCAGTACTTC
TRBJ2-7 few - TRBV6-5 CASSYRDPDSWPYEQYF TGTGCCAGCAGTTACCGGGATCCGGACAGTTGGCCCTACGAGCAGTACTTC
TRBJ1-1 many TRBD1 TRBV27 CASSHLRPGTGGTEAFF TGTGCCAGCAGTCACCTTCGACCCGGGACAGGGGGAACTGAAGCTTTCTTT
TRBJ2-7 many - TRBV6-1 CASKPGRGNFYEQYF TGTGCCAGCAAACCGGGCAGGGGAAATTTCTACGAGCAGTACTTC
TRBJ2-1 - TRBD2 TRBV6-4 CASGTSGRSSYNEQFF TGTGCCAGCGGGACTAGCGGGAGGAGCTCCTACAATGAGCAGTTCTTC
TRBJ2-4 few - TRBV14 CASSQDRVKNIKYF TGTGCCAGCAGCCAAGATCGAGTCAAAAACATTAAGTACTTC
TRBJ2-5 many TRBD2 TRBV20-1 CSAYRLAGGNQETQYF TGCAGTGCCTATAGACTAGCGGGAGGTAACCAAGAGACCCAGTACTTC
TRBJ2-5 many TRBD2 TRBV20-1 CSALLAGGLQETQYF TGCAGTGCTTTATTAGCGGGGGGGCTTCAAGAGACCCAGTACTTC
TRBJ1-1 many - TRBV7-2 CASSLGGAGPTEAFF TGTGCCAGCAGCTTAGGTGGAGCGGGGCCCACTGAAGCTTTCTTT
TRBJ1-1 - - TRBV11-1 CASSPFRGNTEAFF TGTGCCAGCAGCCCTTTCCGAGGGAACACTGAAGCTTTCTTT
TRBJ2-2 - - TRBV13 CASTLGGDDWRGELFF TGTGCCAGCACCCTAGGGGGGGACGACTGGCGTGGGGAGCTGTTTTTT
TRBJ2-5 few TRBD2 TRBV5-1 CASSLDSGGLPPQDF TGCGCCAGCAGCTTGGATAGCGGGGGGCTCCCACCCCAGGACTTC
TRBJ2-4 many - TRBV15 CATSTPGAGGGNIQYF TGTGCCACCAGCACCCCCGGGGCAGGCGGAGGGAACATTCAGTACTTC
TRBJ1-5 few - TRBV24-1 CATSDSWDPEEFYSNQPQHF TGTGCCACCAGTGATTCATGGGACCCGGAGGAGTTTTACAGCAATCAGCCCCAGCATTTT
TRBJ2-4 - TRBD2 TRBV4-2 CASRWSPGLAGEGTKNIQYF TGTGCCAGCAGGTGGTCGCCGGGACTAGCGGGAGAGGGGACCAAAAACATTCAGTACTTC
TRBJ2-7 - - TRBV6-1 CASRPGTARSHEQYF TGTGCCAGCAGACCCGGGACCGCCCGGTCCCACGAGCAGTACTTC
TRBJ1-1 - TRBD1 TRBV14 CASSQARGITEAFF TGTGCCAGCAGCCAAGCCAGGGGGATCACTGAAGCTTTCTTT
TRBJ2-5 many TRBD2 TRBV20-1 CSARDGGEGETQYF TGCAGTGCTAGAGATGGTGGGGAGGGAGAGACCCAGTACTTC
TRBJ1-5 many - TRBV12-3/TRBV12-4 CASSGSTSDQPQHF TGTGCCAGCAGTGGGTCTACCTCGGATCAGCCCCAGCATTTT
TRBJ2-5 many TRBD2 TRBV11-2 CASSLVAGRAQYF TGTGCCAGCAGCTTAGTTGCGGGGAGGGCCCAGTACTTC
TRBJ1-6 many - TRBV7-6 CASSLAARESSYNSPLHF TGTGCCAGCAGCTTAGCGGCGCGGGAGAGCTCCTATAATTCACCCCTCCACTTT
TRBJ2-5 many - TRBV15 CATSSRGGSETQYF TGTGCCACCAGCAGCCGGGGAGGTTCGGAGACCCAGTACTTC
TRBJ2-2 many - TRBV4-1 CASSQEWAPGTGELFF TGCGCCAGCAGCCAAGAGTGGGCCCCGGGCACCGGGGAGCTGTTTTTT
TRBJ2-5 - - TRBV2 CASSVSYQETQYF TGTGCCAGCAGTGTTTCGTACCAAGAGACCCAGTACTTC
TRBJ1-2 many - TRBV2 CASSWTQKTF TGTGCCAGCAGTTGGACACAAAAGACCTTC
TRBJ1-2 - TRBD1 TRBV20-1 CSANRQGSNYGYTF TGCAGTGCTAATCGACAGGGTTCTAACTATGGCTACACCTTC